A selection of T cell receptor beta chains follows, all from one sample in a study of technical replicates of blood from a few donors. The data were produced by immunoSEQ multiplex PCR, yet TCRdb's version contains in-frame clones alone and is incomplete. The sample yields over 80,000 clones, approximately 96% seen once. The sequencing sample was made of T cells isolated from PBMCs. These receptor sequences come from a human donor in good health. The CDR3 runs from the conserved cysteine through the conserved F or W. A D gene is named only where the DNA matches it firmly. The size of a clone is reported for some rows only, either as once, few or many, or as a class for expanded clones.

size	V	D	J	CDR3	DNA
.	TRBV5-1	.	TRBJ2-7	CASIGDSSYEQYF	TGCGCCAGCATAGGGGATAGCTCCTACGAGCAGTACTTC
.	TRBV4-3	TRBD2	TRBJ2-1	CASSQGAHRAGGYNEQFF	TGCGCCAGCAGCCAAGGTGCGCATCGAGCGGGAGGGTACAATGAGCAGTTCTTC
.	TRBV28	TRBD1	TRBJ1-1	CASRRQGGSEAFF	TGTGCCAGCAGGAGACAGGGAGGCTCTGAAGCTTTCTTT
.	TRBV2	TRBD2	TRBJ2-2	CASRGLAETNTGELFF	TGTGCCAGCAGGGGACTAGCGGAGACGAACACCGGGGAGCTGTTTTTT
.	TRBV5-8	TRBD1	TRBJ1-2	CASSFPGGYGYTF	TGTGCCAGCAGCTTTCCAGGGGGGTATGGCTACACCTTC
.	TRBV10-3	TRBD2	TRBJ2-7	CAISESGTGGSYEQYF	TGTGCCATCAGTGAGTCCGGAACGGGAGGCTCCTACGAGCAGTACTTC
.	TRBV10-1	.	TRBJ2-7	CASSVSQCHYEQYF	TGCGCCAGCAGTGTCTCCCAGTGCCACTACGAGCAGTACTTC
.	TRBV7-2	TRBD2	TRBJ2-1	CASSPTGGTYNEQFF	TGTGCCAGCAGTCCCACGGGAGGCACCTACAATGAGCAGTTCTTC
.	TRBV7-2	TRBD2	TRBJ2-7	CASSLRGTTSGSYEQYF	TGTGCCAGCAGCTTAAGGGGGACCACTAGCGGCTCCTACGAGCAGTACTTC
.	TRBV4-1	TRBD1	TRBJ1-1	CASSQDWDREAFF	TGCGCCAGCAGCCAAGATTGGGACAGAGAAGCTTTCTTT
.	TRBV6-6	.	TRBJ2-7	CASIAGSAYEQYF	TGTGCCAGCATCGCGGGTTCGGCCTACGAGCAGTACTTC
.	TRBV7-8	TRBD2	TRBJ2-1	CASSLGLAGSPIYHYNEQFF	TGTGCCAGCAGCCTGGGACTAGCGGGGTCTCCCATTTATCACTACAATGAGCAGTTCTTC
once	TRBV9	.	TRBJ2-7	CASSVAPTNSYEQYF	TGTGCCAGCAGCGTTGCACCGACTAACTCCTACGAGCAGTACTTC
.	TRBV5-5	.	TRBJ2-7	CASSPRDTYEQYF	TGTGCCAGCAGCCCCCGGGACACCTACGAGCAGTACTTC
.	TRBV5-1	.	TRBJ2-3	CASSSVGGDTQYF	TGCGCCAGCAGCTCGGTAGGGGGAGATACGCAGTATTTT
.	TRBV7-9	.	TRBJ2-7	CASSFTGSYEQYF	TGTGCCAGCAGCTTTACAGGGAGCTACGAGCAGTACTTC